These 5 T cell receptor beta chains share one sample of origin, sequenced in a study of shared T cell receptors in the human thymus (dated by TCRdb to the early 2020s). Preparation of the library involved the immunoSEQ multiplex PCR assay. The source is immuneACCESS, and TCRdb retained only in-frame sequences with V and J called. Part of the clones is not carried over; for the studies checked, unresolved V genes explain less than half of this, and the remainder is unexplained. In all, the sample holds some 720,000 clones, and 70% to 90% of those were seen once. Together, the top ten hold around 0.0099% of the sample. A further study also used this sample, focusing on human thymus T cells.

Sequencing input: thymocytes. The source is a boy under three years old with a congenital heart defect. Donor details come from another sample of the same person, matched by shared clones.

There are a few counts of this clone. The chain couples TRBV10-2 to TRBJ2-7; D unresolved. CDR1 and CDR2 (germline): WSHSY, SAAADI. The length of the CDR3 is 12 residues. Trimming shortened V by 2 bases and J by 5 bases, and 7 bases separated the two germline ends. Here the CDR3 reads CASSEVAHEQYF. CDR3 nucleotide sequence: TGCGCCAGCAGTGAGGTAGCCCACGAGCAGTACTTC.

The J gene is TRBJ2-1, the V gene TRBV23-1; 10 bases match TRBD1. TRBV23-1 is an ORF; its function is uncertain. The CDR3 is 15 amino acids. Written as DNA, the CDR3 is TGCCCTCAGACAGGGGGCGAAGGCTCCTACAATGAGCAGTTCTTC. This gives the protein CPQTGGEGSYNEQFF.

The rearrangement uses TRBV15 and TRBJ2-7; the match to TRBD2 covers 13 bases. Germline V CDR1 and CDR2: LNHNV, YYDKDF (reference sequence). The J segment lost 6 bases and the V segment lost 8 bases, leaving 4 bases of the junction unmatched. The CDR3 consists of 13 residues. The CDR3 sequence is CATGTSGTSEQYF. CDR3 bases: TGTGCCACCGGGACTAGCGGGACGAGCGAGCAGTACTTC.

The chain links TRBV6-5 to TRBJ1-2; D remains ambiguous. V was trimmed by 4 bases and J by 0 bases, leaving 6 bases between them. This CDR3 is built from 13 residues. CDR1 is MNHEY, CDR2 SVGAGI, per germline. Here the CDR3 reads CASSFEANYGYTF. CDR3 DNA: TGTGCCAGCAGTTTTGAGGCTAACTATGGCTACACCTTC.

V is TRBV7-9 and J is TRBJ1-2; perhaps TRBD1 as D (6 bases). This CDR3 comprises 15 residues. In germline, CDR1 is SEHNR, CDR2 FQNEAQ (reference sequence). V was trimmed by 5 bases and J by 8 bases, leaving 21 bases between them. As DNA, the CDR3 is TGTGCCAGCAGCCCCCAGTTACAGGGTGCGAACGGCTACACCTTC. Amino acids: CASSPQLQGANGYTF.